Each of the 10 T cell receptor beta chains below was sequenced from the same sample in a study of CD8 T cells in ankylosing spondylitis. Study conclusions and caveats: It appeared that ankylosing spondylitis blood was characterized by a TCR beta motif of roughly 8 highly homologous variants.

TCRdb re-called the 5' RACE reads with MiXCR, one entry per CDR3 protein. This table has 800,000 to 900,000 distinct CDR3 sequences, about 11% appearing once. No antigen has been identified for these receptors. Sequenced material: blood, either unsorted or a sorted T cell fraction (not recorded which). These receptors were collected from a male donor with ankylosing spondylitis.

The chain links TRBV20-1 to TRBJ1-5; TRBD1 aligns across 7 bases. J lost 2 bases, V lost 6 bases, and 7 bases had no gene match. The germline gives CDR1 DFQATT, CDR2 SNEGSKA (reference sequence). The CDR3 length is 14 residues. CDR3 in amino acids: CSALTGSGNQPQHF. CDR3 sequence (DNA): TGCAGTGCCCTGACAGGGTCCGGCAATCAGCCCCAGCATTTT.

The chain links TRBV6-2 or TRBV6-3 to TRBJ2-7, with D tentatively TRBD1 (7 bases). The germline CDR1 and CDR2 sequences are MNHEY and SVGEGT. CDR3 size: 14 residues. Deletions cut 8 bases from V and 2 bases from J, with 16 bases between. The CDR3 sequence is CASGGGYRPYEQYF. The CDR3 nucleotides read TGTGCCAGCGGAGGGGGCTACCGTCCCTACGAGCAGTACTTC.

V is TRBV20-1 and J is TRBJ1-2, with no clear D. V was pared by 7 bases and J by 2 bases, with 8 bases between. Germline CDR1 DFQATT, CDR2 SNEGSKA (reference sequence). The length of the CDR3 is 11 residues. The CDR3 DNA follows: TGCAGTGGTGGACTGAACTATGGCTACACCTTC. This encodes CSGGLNYGYTF.

The chain is built from TRBV4-3 and TRBJ2-2; TRBD2 agrees at 7 bases. This CDR3 has 14 residues. The V segment lost 6 bases and the J segment 6 bases; nucleotides outside the gene matches: 7. The germline V gene encodes CDR1 LGHNA and CDR2 YSLEER. CDR3 sequence reads: CASRYLAGAGELFF. Written as DNA, the CDR3 is TGCGCCAGCAGATACTTAGCGGGCGCCGGGGAGCTGTTTTTT.

This clonotype was observed a handful of times. The gene calls are TRBV5-4 and TRBJ2-3, with D uncertain. The V end was cut by 6 bases, the J end by 0 bases, with 14 bases between. In germline, CDR1 is SGHNT, CDR2 YYREEE (reference sequence). This CDR3 contains 15 residues. Here the CDR3 reads CASTSFRSSTDTQYF. The CDR3 DNA is TGTGCCAGCACCTCTTTCCGCAGTAGCACAGATACGCAGTATTTT.

This clonotype was recorded a few times. V usage is TRBV6-2 or TRBV6-3 and J usage is TRBJ2-5; 10 nucleotides line up with TRBD1. Trimming took 6 bases from V and 1 from J; bases not matched to a gene: 8. This CDR3 comprises 16 residues. CDR1 is MNHEY, CDR2 SVGEGT, per germline. The CDR3 sequence: CASSNPGQGIQETQYF. The CDR3 DNA reads as TGTGCCAGCAGCAATCCGGGACAGGGGATCCAAGAGACCCAGTACTTC.

In this sample, this clonotype turned up a few times. The CDR3 bases are TGTGCCAGCAGCTCACTCCCGGGAGTTAATCAGCCCCAGCATTTT. It specifies CASSSLPGVNQPQHF. The chain joins TRBV7-3 to TRBJ1-5; D call uncertain. The V gene's germline CDR1 is SGHTA and CDR2 FQGTGA. V gave up 4 bases and J gave up 4 bases, with 14 bases separating them. This CDR3 is 15 amino acids long.

This clonotype was picked up a small number of times. The genes are TRBV7-9 and TRBJ2-3; D unresolved. V was trimmed by 3 bases and J by 1 base, leaving 8 bases between them. Germline CDR1 SEHNR, CDR2 FQNEAQ (reference sequence). The CDR3 covers 14 residues. CDR3 sequence: CASSLNQGTDTQYF. CDR3 in DNA: TGTGCCAGCAGCTTGAACCAGGGCACAGATACGCAGTATTTT.

The rearrangement joins TRBV7-2 to TRBJ2-4, with D uncertain. The CDR3 is 14 amino acids. In germline, CDR1 is SGHTA, CDR2 FQGNSA. V lost 4 bases, J lost 0 bases, and 7 bases lay in between. For the CDR3, the DNA is TGTGCCAGCAGCTACCCCCAAGCCAAAAACATTCAGTACTTC. This gives the protein CASSYPQAKNIQYF. Supplemented by reference TRBV7-2 and TRBJ2-4, the full variable domain reads GAGVSQSPSNKVTEKGKDVELRCDPISGHTALYWYRQSLGQGLEFLIYFQGNSAPDKSGLPSDRFSAERTGGSVSTLTIQRTQQEDSAVYLCASSYPQAKNIQYFGAGTRLSVL.

This clonotype was observed a handful of times. For the CDR3, the DNA is TGTGCCAGCAGCTTAGCGGAACTATTGGACTCGGCCCCTACCTACGAGCAGTACTTC. Translated, it gives CASSLAELLDSAPTYEQYF. The chain carries TRBV7-8 and TRBJ2-7; perhaps TRBD2 as D (5 bases). The V end was cut by 0 bases, the J end by 2 bases, with 23 bases between. CDR1 is SGHVS, CDR2 FQNEAQ, per germline. The CDR3 extends over 19 amino acids. Variable domain in full (rest from reference TRBV7-8 and TRBJ2-7): GAGVSQSPRYKVAKRGQDVALRCDPISGHVSLFWYQQALGQGPEFLTYFQNEAQLDKSGLPSDRFFAERPEGSVSTLKIQRTQQEDSAVYLCASSLAELLDSAPTYEQYFGPGTRLTVT.